The clone carrying this T cell receptor beta chain was found many times. Antigen unknown. These data come from a study of metastatic and nonmetastatic thyroid tumors. Whole-study context: Malignant and benign thyroid patients had repertoires compared in peripheral blood and tumor or nodule tissue.

Each patient went into thyroid surgery without having received any treatment. Authors' data handling: Construction of a distant-metastasis classifier for papillary thyroid cancer relied on CDR3 differences across clinicopathological groups. TCRdb reassembled clones from the PCR reads with MiXCR. TCRdb, not the authors, supplied the V and J calls. The top ten clones hold less than 60% of a sample with about 13,000 clones, about 22% of them seen once. Study observations and caveats: The reported finding was significantly higher TCR beta diversity in malignant thyroid tumors relative to benign nodules, in blood and tumor.

The CDR3 has 13 amino acids. V was trimmed by 4 bases and J by 8 bases, leaving 15 bases between them. Germline CDR1 reads SGDLS; CDR2 reads YYNGEE. This receptor was identified in a male donor with papillary thyroid cancer or a benign thyroid nodule (not recorded which). Some clones in this sample may be carry-over from other donors' samples. The chain carries TRBV9 and TRBJ1-2; weak D call: TRBD1 (5 bases). Material: blood. The CDR3 nucleotides read TGTGCCAGCAGCCAGCGGGGCCGGGGCGGCTACACCTTC. Its protein product is CASSQRGRGGYTF.